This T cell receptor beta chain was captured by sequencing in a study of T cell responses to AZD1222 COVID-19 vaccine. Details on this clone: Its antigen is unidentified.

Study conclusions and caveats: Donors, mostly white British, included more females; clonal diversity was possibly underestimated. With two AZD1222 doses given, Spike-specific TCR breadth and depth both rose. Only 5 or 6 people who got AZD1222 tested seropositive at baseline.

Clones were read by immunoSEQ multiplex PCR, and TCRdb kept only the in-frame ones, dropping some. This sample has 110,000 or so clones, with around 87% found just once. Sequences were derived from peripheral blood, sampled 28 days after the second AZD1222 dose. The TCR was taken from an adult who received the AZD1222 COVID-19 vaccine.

The CDR3 sequence: CAISESTGGRSEKLFF. The CDR3 coding sequence is TGTGCCATCAGTGAGTCGACTGGGGGGAGATCCGAAAAACTGTTTTTT. The rearrangement joins TRBV10-3 to TRBJ1-4; D may be TRBD1 (5 bases). In germline, CDR1 is ENHRY, CDR2 SYGVKD. V lost 0 bases and J lost 8, with 16 bases in between. The CDR3 loop spans 16 amino acids.